This T cell receptor beta chain appears in the sequencing data of a study of blood T cell repertoires in COVID-19. Study-level information: PBMCs, B-cell-depleted T cells, or T cells were the source of the cDNA or gDNA that made up the material.

The method was immunoSEQ multiplex PCR; TCRdb's version includes in-frame clones alone and lacks a portion of them. The table has 200,000 to 250,000 clones, about 80% seen once. Germline loops: CDR1 MDHEN, CDR2 SYDVKM. CDR3 length: 15 residues. Trimming cost V 3 bases and J 2 bases, with 11 bases left between them. The source of this sequence is a woman aged 25 to 45 who had recovered from COVID-19. Material for sequencing was peripheral blood. The rearrangement uses TRBV28 and TRBJ1-5; tentatively, D is TRBD1 (6 bases). The CDR3 bases are TGTGCCAGCAGTTTGGCAGGGGAAGGCAATCAGCCCCAGCATTTT. It specifies CASSLAGEGNQPQHF.